The present T cell receptor beta chain was sequenced within a study of PD-1 blockade in classical Hodgkin lymphoma. General observations from the study: Complete responders showed a baseline diversity that resembled the diversity of newly diagnosed patients. The study reported lower baseline TCR diversity in newly diagnosed patients than in healthy donors. Some patients started nivolumab under 1 year after ASCT, and they were excluded.

The CDR3 runs to 16 residues. CDR1 and CDR2 from the germline V gene are MNHEY and SMNVEV (reference sequence). V shed 3 bases and J 4 bases; nucleotides not matched to a gene: 5. Time point of the sample: cycle 4 day 1 (C4D1), after more than 5 weeks of nivolumab. Following autologous stem cell transplantation, relapse occurred in every patient, and exposure to brentuximab vedotin varied. The table lists this clone with a count of one. Its antigen is unidentified. This table comes from immunoSEQ multiplex PCR, and its TCRdb copy is limited to in-frame clones, with some not included. The sample shows around 25,000 clones, roughly 90% of them seen only once.

Source: peripheral blood mononuclear cells (PBMCs), taken before the fourth cycle of nivolumab. The J gene is TRBJ2-7, the V gene TRBV27, with TRBD2 matching over 14 bases. The origin of this receptor is a human donor with classical Hodgkin lymphoma. The CDR3 protein is CASSFSGTSGSYEQYF. DNA for the CDR3: TGTGCCAGCAGTTTCTCCGGGACTAGCGGGAGTTACGAGCAGTACTTC.